One sample yielded the 28 T cell receptor beta chains listed below, sequenced in a study of blood T cell repertoires in COVID-19. The repertoire was sequenced with immunoSEQ multiplex PCR; TCRdb's copy has only in-frame clones and lacks some. Among approximately 70,000 clones, about nine tenths were seen once, and the ten largest hold around 2.6%. Input material: peripheral blood. These receptors were obtained from a human donor in a cohort sampled during active COVID-19.

Many counts were recorded for this clone. J is TRBJ1-5 and V is TRBV5-6, with D tentatively TRBD1 (5 bases). The CDR3 consists of 13 residues. Trimming pared 4 bases from V and 7 bases from J, leaving 12 bases between. Germline V gene lookup returns CDR1 SGHDT and CDR2 YYEEEE. The CDR3 DNA follows: TGTGCCAGCAGCAACCGGGGGGGGCAGCCCCAGCATTTT. Translated, it gives CASSNRGGQPQHF.

The count of this clone is one. The chain carries TRBV7-2 and TRBJ1-6, with D uncertain. Germline loops: CDR1 SGHTA, CDR2 FQGNSA. The CDR3 loop spans 13 amino acids. The ends were cut back, 5 bases at V and 8 bases at J, with 10 bases in the middle. In DNA form, the CDR3 reads TGTGCCAGCAGCGTTCAGAGGGATTCACCCCTCCACTTT. This encodes CASSVQRDSPLHF.

The CDR3 DNA reads TGTGCCACCAGGGTGGAGGCAGGCGCCGACAATCAGCCCCAGCATTTT. Translation: CATRVEAGADNQPQHF. The chain recombines TRBV2 with TRBJ1-5; a weak D match, TRBD1 (5 bases). V dropped 10 bases and J dropped 3 bases, with 22 bases sitting between them. The CDR3 is 16 residues long. Germline CDR1 is SNHLY and CDR2 is FYNNEI.

The table lists this clone with a few counts. This chain connects TRBV7-9 to TRBJ2-7; TRBD1 matches at 8 bases. The CDR3 totals 15 residues. Germline trimming cut 5 bases from V and 6 bases from J; bases unmatched to any gene: 12. Germline values: CDR1 SEHNR, CDR2 FQNEAQ (reference sequence). In DNA, the CDR3 is TGTGCCAGCAGCCCAGGACAGGGTTCTGCTAGCGAGCAGTACTTC. It yields the protein CASSPGQGSASEQYF.

This clone was recorded once. J is TRBJ2-3 and V is TRBV7-9, with 13 bases lining up with TRBD2. J lost 4 bases, V lost 3 bases, and 1 base had no gene match. CDR1 is SEHNR, CDR2 FQNEAQ, per germline (reference sequence). The CDR3 is 15 amino acids. In nucleotides, the CDR3 is TGTGCCAGCAGCTTGGGGACTAGCGGGGCAGATACGCAGTATTTT. Translation gives CASSLGTSGADTQYF.

The chain employs TRBV18 and TRBJ1-3; D is perhaps TRBD1 (5 bases). This CDR3 spans 16 amino acids. Germline lookup yields CDR1 KGHSH and CDR2 LQKENI. Trimming stripped 2 bases from V and 0 bases from J, with 11 bases between. CDR3 protein: CASSPTGGSSGNTIYF. The DNA for the CDR3 is TGTGCCAGCTCACCAACGGGGGGAAGCTCTGGAAACACCATATATTTT. The variable domain in full, completed from reference TRBV18 and TRBJ1-3, reads NAGVMQNPRHLVRRRGQEARLRCSPMKGHSHVYWYRQLPEEGLKFMVYLQKENIIDESGMPKERFSAEFPKEGPSILRIQQVVRGDSAAYFCASSPTGGSSGNTIYFGEGSWLTVV.

The V gene is TRBV10-1, the J gene TRBJ2-6; 9 bases are a match to TRBD1. CDR3 size: 19 residues. Looked up from germline, CDR1 is WNHNN and CDR2 is SYGVQD (reference sequence). V shed 0 bases, J shed 4 bases, and the junction held 10 bases outside the gene matches. The CDR3 reads CASSESRDREATGANVLTF. CDR3 nucleotide sequence: TGCGCCAGCAGTGAGTCGCGGGACAGGGAAGCAACCGGGGCCAACGTCCTGACTTTC.

This chain uses TRBV6-2 or TRBV6-3 with TRBJ1-2; D possibly corresponds to TRBD1 (5 bases). The CDR3 length is 15 residues. Germline V CDR1 and CDR2: MNHEY, SVGEGT. V lost 2 bases to trimming and J lost 4 bases, with 14 bases between them. The CDR3, as DNA: TGTGCCAGCAGTTACGCCGTGACAGCCCCCTATGGCTACACCTTC. It specifies CASSYAVTAPYGYTF.

The rearrangement links TRBV5-1 to TRBJ2-7; 13 bases match TRBD2. In germline, CDR1 is SGHRS, CDR2 YFSETQ. The CDR3 is 15 residues long. The J segment lost 2 bases and the V segment lost 4 bases, leaving 3 bases of the junction unmatched. CDR3 region: CASSPLAGGPYEQYF. Written as DNA, the CDR3 is TGCGCCAGCAGCCCACTAGCGGGGGGGCCCTACGAGCAGTACTTC.

The genes are TRBV5-8 and TRBJ1-6; 10 nucleotides line up with TRBD1. Unmatched junction bases numbered 4, after V lost 0 bases and J lost 10 bases. From germline, CDR1 is SGHTS and CDR2 YDEGEE. There are 15 residues in the CDR3. The CDR3 nucleotides read TGTGCCAGCAGCTTGGCCGGGACAGGGGAATCACCCCTCCACTTT. This codes for CASSLAGTGESPLHF. Complete variable domain (other parts from reference TRBV5-8 and TRBJ1-6): EAGVTQSPTHLIKTRGQQATLRCSPISGHTSVYWYQQALGLGLQFLLWYDEGEERNRGNFPPRFSGRQFPNYSSELNVNALELEDSALYLCASSLAGTGESPLHFGNGTRLTVT.

The chain carries TRBV6-6 and TRBJ2-4; D possibly corresponds to TRBD2 (5 bases). V was shortened by 8 bases and J by 6 bases, with 14 bases between the two germline ends. The germline V gene encodes CDR1 MNHNY and CDR2 SVGAGI (reference sequence). The CDR3 has 13 amino acids. The CDR3 here is CASYSDSGNIQYF. The CDR3 DNA follows: TGTGCCAGCTATAGCGACTCCGGAAACATTCAGTACTTC.

The V and J genes are TRBV6-6 and TRBJ1-2; D is undetermined. The V gene lost 11 bases and the J gene lost 4 bases, with 23 bases spanning the gap. CDR3 size: 15 residues. CDR1 and CDR2 (germline): MNHNY, SVGAGI (reference sequence). CDR3: CAVAISSQRGYGYTF. The CDR3 bases are TGTGCCGTGGCTATTTCCAGCCAACGGGGCTATGGCTACACCTTC.

This chain uses TRBV2 with TRBJ1-4, with D perhaps TRBD1 (6 bases). The CDR3 is made up of 14 amino acids. Germline V gene data show CDR1 as SNHLY and CDR2 as FYNNEI. The V end lost 2 bases, the J end lost 4 bases, and 8 bases lay between the germline ends. The CDR3, as DNA: TGTGCCAGCAGTGAAAGGGACAATAATGAAAAACTGTTTTTT. It specifies CASSERDNNEKLFF.

The rearrangement links TRBV19 to TRBJ2-1; 10 bases map to TRBD2. Trimming at V came to 3 bases and at J to 7 bases, leaving 3 bases not matched to a gene. The CDR3 contains 14 residues. Germline V gene data show CDR1 as LNHDA and CDR2 as SQIVND (reference sequence). The CDR3 DNA is TGTGCCAGTAGTATTCTAGCGGGAGTTAATGAGCAGTTCTTC. It codes for CASSILAGVNEQFF. Filled out from reference TRBV19 and TRBJ2-1, the complete variable domain reads DGGITQSPKYLFRKEGQNVTLSCEQNLNHDAMYWYRQDPGQGLRLIYYSQIVNDFQKGDIAEGYSVSREKKESFPLTVTSAQKNPTAFYLCASSILAGVNEQFFGPGTRLTVL.

The V and J genes are TRBV5-8 and TRBJ1-2, with D possibly TRBD1 on 5 matching bases. The CDR3 has 14 residues. V was cut by 4 bases and J by 7 bases, with 17 bases left in between. In germline, CDR1 is SGHTS, CDR2 YDEGEE. The DNA for the CDR3 is TGTGCCAGCAGCCAGGGTAGAACTTCCGCTGGCTACACCTTC. Residues: CASSQGRTSAGYTF.

This chain's CDR3 is CASSRRGYGYTF. In DNA, the CDR3 is TGTGCCAGCAGTCGACGGGGTTATGGCTACACCTTC. V usage is TRBV12-3 or TRBV12-4 and J usage is TRBJ1-2, with no clear D. Trimming cost V 5 bases and J 5 bases, with 9 bases left between them. CDR3 size: 12 residues.

This chain joins TRBV10-3 and TRBJ2-7; 11 nucleotides agree with TRBD1. CDR3 length: 16 residues. Germline-derived CDR1 and CDR2 are ENHRY and SYGVKD. J gave up 2 bases and V 8 bases, and 11 bases lay outside the gene matches. In nucleotides, the CDR3 is TGTGCCATCCGATTGGGACAGGGGGAATCAACCTACGAGCAGTACTTC. Protein product: CAIRLGQGESTYEQYF.

The chain is built from TRBV10-3 and TRBJ2-7; 12 bases line up with TRBD1. V shed 4 bases and J 1 base; nucleotides not matched to a gene: 5. The CDR3 has 16 amino acids. The germline CDR1 and CDR2 sequences are ENHRY and SYGVKD. The CDR3 coding sequence is TGTGCCATCAGTGGGCGGGACAGGGGGCTTTCCTACGAGCAGTACTTC. This codes for CAISGRDRGLSYEQYF.

The chain carries TRBV7-8 and TRBJ2-5; D is perhaps TRBD2 (5 bases). V was pared by 5 bases and J by 1 base, with 11 bases between. CDR3 size: 14 residues. Germline-derived CDR1 and CDR2 are SGHVS and FQNEAQ. This CDR3 reads CASSPRTSQETQYF. As DNA, the CDR3 is TGTGCCAGCAGCCCCCGGACTTCCCAAGAGACCCAGTACTTC. The full variable domain, completed using reference TRBV7-8 and TRBJ2-5, is GAGVSQSPRYKVAKRGQDVALRCDPISGHVSLFWYQQALGQGPEFLTYFQNEAQLDKSGLPSDRFFAERPEGSVSTLKIQRTQQEDSAVYLCASSPRTSQETQYFGPGTRLLVL.

The chain combines TRBV2 with TRBJ2-2; 7 bases are shared with TRBD2. Germline V lookup: CDR1 SNHLY, CDR2 FYNNEI. The CDR3 length is 15 residues. After removal of 5 bases from V and 2 bases from J, the junction contained 5 bases not matched to a gene. The CDR3 nucleotides read TGTGCCAGCAGTCTTGCGGGGGAAAACACCGGGGAGCTGTTTTTT. It translates to CASSLAGENTGELFF.

This clone was seen a few times. V is TRBV7-2 and J is TRBJ1-2; D not certain. V shed 5 bases and J shed 5 bases, with 12 bases lying between them. Germline-derived CDR1 and CDR2 are SGHTA and FQGNSA. This CDR3 region has 13 residues. Here the CDR3 reads CASSLPRNYGYTF. As DNA, the CDR3 is TGTGCCAGCAGCCTACCCAGGAATTATGGCTACACCTTC.

CDR3 region: CASSVESYANYGYTF. CDR3 coding DNA: TGTGCCAGCAGCGTAGAGTCTTACGCGAACTATGGCTACACCTTC. This chain uses TRBV9 with TRBJ1-2; D is unclear. Germline lookup yields CDR1 SGDLS and CDR2 YYNGEE. V was cut by 0 bases and J by 2 bases, with 11 bases left in between. The CDR3 totals 15 residues.

Points on this clone: This specimen includes other DNA sequences encoding the same CDR3. The V call is TRBV11-2, the J call TRBJ1-5, with 7 positions matching TRBD1. Germline-derived CDR1 and CDR2 are SGHAT and FQNNGV. This CDR3 spans 14 amino acids. Trimming removed 5 bases from V and 2 bases from J; junction bases left unmatched: 3. The CDR3 region is CASSLGQGNQPQHF. As DNA, the CDR3 is TGTGCCAGCAGCCTTGGACAGGGCAATCAGCCCCAGCATTTT.

The CDR3 bases are TGTGCCTGGAGCTCAGGGTACCAAGAGACCCAGTACTTC. This translates into CAWSSGYQETQYF. The V call is TRBV30, the J call TRBJ2-5; weak D call: TRBD1 (5 bases). CDR1 is GTSNPN, CDR2 SVGIG, per germline (reference sequence). The CDR3 consists of 13 residues. With 3 bases removed from V and 0 bases from J, the gap between germline ends came to 8 bases. The variable domain in full, with the rest retrieved from reference TRBV30 and TRBJ2-5, is SQTIHQWPATLVQPVGSPLSLECTVEGTSNPNLYWYRQAAGRGLQLLFYSVGIGQISSEVPQNLSASRPQDRQFILSSKKLLLSDSGFYLCAWSSGYQETQYFGPGTRLLVL.

This sequence joins TRBV5-6 and TRBJ2-3; 7 bases map to TRBD1. The CDR3 contains 15 residues. The germline V gene has CDR1 SGHDT and CDR2 YYEEEE. V was pared by 4 bases and J by 4 bases, with 9 bases of the junction left unmatched. The CDR3 loop reads CASSPGPGGADTQYF. Written as DNA, the CDR3 is TGTGCCAGCAGCCCCGGACCAGGGGGAGCAGATACGCAGTATTTT. Based on the CDR3 plus reference TRBV5-6 and TRBJ2-3, the full variable domain is DAGVTQSPTHLIKTRGQQVTLRCSPKSGHDTVSWYQQALGQGPQFIFQYYEEEERQRGNFPDRFSGHQFPNYSSELNVNALLLGDSALYLCASSPGPGGADTQYFGPGTRLTVL.

This chain connects TRBV19 to TRBJ1-3; 7 positions agree with TRBD1. The CDR3 runs to 14 residues. Germline V CDR1 and CDR2: LNHDA, SQIVND (reference sequence). J was trimmed by 0 bases and V by 7 bases; bases with no gene match: 3. This chain's CDR3 is CASKGTASGNTIYF. As DNA, the CDR3 is TGTGCCAGTAAAGGGACAGCCTCTGGAAACACCATATATTTT.

The V call is TRBV2, the J call TRBJ1-3; 9 positions match TRBD1. V gave up 8 bases and J gave up 0 bases; unmatched junction bases: 5. The germline CDR1 and CDR2 sequences are SNHLY and FYNNEI. This CDR3 spans 15 amino acids. CDR3 residues: CASGDRVPSGNTIYF. CDR3 coding DNA: TGTGCCAGCGGGGACAGGGTCCCCTCTGGAAACACCATATATTTT.

The CDR3 here is CALGYGYTF. For the CDR3, the DNA is TGTGCCCTCGGGTATGGCTACACCTTC. The gene calls are TRBV7-9 and TRBJ1-2; D unresolved. The V end was cut by 11 bases, the J end by 5 bases, with 6 bases between. Germline loops: CDR1 SEHNR, CDR2 FQNEAQ (reference sequence). This CDR3 comprises 9 residues.